Each of the 8 T cell receptor beta chains below was sequenced from the same sample in a study of CD8 T cells in ankylosing spondylitis. Study results and caveats: Eight highly homologous variants formed a TCR beta motif that appeared characteristic of ankylosing spondylitis blood.

For these receptors, no antigen is known. From the 5' RACE reads, TCRdb called clonotypes with MiXCR, one entry per CDR3 protein. The data contain 650,000 to 800,000 distinct CDR3 sequences, around a fifth of them singletons. The specimen was blood, either unsorted or a sorted T cell fraction (not recorded which). The receptors were sampled from a male donor with ankylosing spondylitis.

The table lists this clonotype with a few counts. The CDR3 bases are TGCGCCAGCAGCTTGACGGCAGCCGTGAAGGACACTGAAGCTTTCTTT. Its protein is CASSLTAAVKDTEAFF. The chain joins TRBV5-1 to TRBJ1-1, with unresolved D. The CDR3 is 16 amino acids. V lost 1 base and J lost 3, with 16 bases in between. From germline, CDR1 is SGHRS and CDR2 YFSETQ.

This clonotype was seen ten or more times. The J gene is TRBJ1-1, the V gene TRBV7-9; tentatively, D is TRBD1 (5 bases). This CDR3 spans 14 amino acids. V was clipped by 5 bases and J by 0 bases, with 10 bases between them. The germline V gene has CDR1 SEHNR and CDR2 FQNEAQ (reference sequence). The CDR3 sequence is CASSESGLNTEAFF. The DNA for the CDR3 is TGTGCCAGCAGCGAGTCAGGGCTGAACACTGAAGCTTTCTTT.

This clonotype was counted a few times. The gene calls are TRBV21-1 and TRBJ2-1; whether TRBD1, the table's D call, matches the DNA was not checked. TRBV21-1 is a pseudogene segment. The length of the CDR3 is 16 residues. The CDR3 DNA sequence: TGTGCCAGCAGCAAAAAGGGACCGACCCTTTACAATGAGCAGTTCTTC. Translating it yields CASSKKGPTLYNEQFF.

The chain couples TRBV5-1 to TRBJ2-7; 7 bases are shared with TRBD1. Germline CDR1 SGHRS, CDR2 YFSETQ. The CDR3 sequence is 16 residues long. The V gene end was trimmed by 4 bases and the J gene end by 0 bases; junction bases not matched to a gene: 10. DNA of the CDR3: TGCGCCAGCAGCCCCAAAGGACAGGTGATCTCCTACGAGCAGTACTTC. This translates into CASSPKGQVISYEQYF.

This sequence joins TRBV5-1 and TRBJ1-5; D possibly corresponds to TRBD1 (6 bases). Germline CDR1 is SGHRS and CDR2 is YFSETQ. CDR3 length equals 19 residues. Trimming removed 9 bases at V and 2 bases at J, with 30 bases between. The CDR3 region is CANTLTTNGGAAGNQPQHF. The CDR3 DNA is TGCGCCAACACACTCACTACAAACGGGGGGGCAGCGGGCAATCAGCCCCAGCATTTT.

The chain recombines TRBV7-9 with TRBJ1-1; 7 bases map to TRBD1. V shed 5 bases, J shed 3 bases, and the junction held 3 bases outside the gene matches. CDR3 length equals 13 residues. The germline V gene encodes CDR1 SEHNR and CDR2 FQNEAQ (reference sequence). The CDR3: CASSIGTDTEAFF. The CDR3 coding sequence is TGTGCCAGCAGCATCGGGACAGACACTGAAGCTTTCTTT.

This clonotype appeared a few times. The chain links TRBV4-1 to TRBJ2-7, with D possibly called TRBD1 or TRBD2 (5 bases each). From germline, CDR1 is MGHRA and CDR2 YSYEKL. This CDR3 has 22 amino acids. Trimming pared 2 bases from V and 0 bases from J, leaving 32 bases between. The DNA for the CDR3 is TGCGCCAGCAGCCAACAAGCCGGCCCCCACTACCGTCGGGACCTAAGCTCCTACGAGCAGTACTTC. Translating it yields CASSQQAGPHYRRDLSSYEQYF.

The V gene is TRBV3-1, the J gene TRBJ2-5, with D unclear. V lost 3 bases and J 5 bases, leaving 7 bases between the germline ends. CDR3 length: 12 amino acids. CDR1 LGHDT and CDR2 YNNKEL come from the germline V gene (reference sequence). DNA of the CDR3: TGTGCCAGCAGCCAGATCGGGGAGACCCAGTACTTC. Amino acids: CASSQIGETQYF.